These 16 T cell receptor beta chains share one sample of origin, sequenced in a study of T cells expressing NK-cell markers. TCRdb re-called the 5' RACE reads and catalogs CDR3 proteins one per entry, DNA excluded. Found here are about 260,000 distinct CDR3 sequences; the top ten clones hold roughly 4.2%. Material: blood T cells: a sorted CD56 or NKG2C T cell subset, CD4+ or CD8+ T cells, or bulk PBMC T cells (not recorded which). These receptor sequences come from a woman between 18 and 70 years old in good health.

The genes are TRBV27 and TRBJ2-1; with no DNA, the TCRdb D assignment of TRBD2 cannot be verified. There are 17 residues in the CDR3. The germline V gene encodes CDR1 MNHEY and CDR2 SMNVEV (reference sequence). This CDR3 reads CASSLPNLAGDYNEQFF.

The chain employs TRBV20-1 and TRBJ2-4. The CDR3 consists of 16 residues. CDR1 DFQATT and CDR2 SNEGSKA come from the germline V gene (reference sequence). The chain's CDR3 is CSAREWETLAKNIQYF.

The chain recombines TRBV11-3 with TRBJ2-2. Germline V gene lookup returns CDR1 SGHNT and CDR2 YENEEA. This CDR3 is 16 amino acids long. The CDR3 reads CASSFLRDANTGELFF.

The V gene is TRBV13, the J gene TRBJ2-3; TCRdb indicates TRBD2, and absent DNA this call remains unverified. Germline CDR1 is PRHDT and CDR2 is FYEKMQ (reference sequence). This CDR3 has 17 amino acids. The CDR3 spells CASSIRTSGGFADTQYF.

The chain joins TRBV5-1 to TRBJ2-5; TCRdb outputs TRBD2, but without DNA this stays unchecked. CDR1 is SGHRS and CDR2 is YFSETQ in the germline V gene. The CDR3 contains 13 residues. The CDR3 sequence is CASSKGLSETQYF.

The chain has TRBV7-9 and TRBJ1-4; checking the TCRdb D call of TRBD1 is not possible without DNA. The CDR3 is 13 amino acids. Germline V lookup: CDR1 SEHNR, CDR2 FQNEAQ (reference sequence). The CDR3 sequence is CASSLEGGDKVFF.

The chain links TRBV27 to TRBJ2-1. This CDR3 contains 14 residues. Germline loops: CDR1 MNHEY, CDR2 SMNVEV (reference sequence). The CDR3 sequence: CASGRTGSYNEQFF.

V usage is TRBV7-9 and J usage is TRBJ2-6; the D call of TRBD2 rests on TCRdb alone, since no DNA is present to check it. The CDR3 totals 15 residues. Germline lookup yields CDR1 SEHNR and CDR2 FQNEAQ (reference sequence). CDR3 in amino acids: CASSTRDSGANVLTF. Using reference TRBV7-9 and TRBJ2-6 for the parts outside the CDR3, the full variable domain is DTGVSQNPRHKITKRGQNVTFRCDPISEHNRLYWYRQTLGQGPEFLTYFQNEAQLEKSRLLSDRFSAERPKGSFSTLEIQRTEQGDSAMYLCASSTRDSGANVLTFGAGSRLTVL.

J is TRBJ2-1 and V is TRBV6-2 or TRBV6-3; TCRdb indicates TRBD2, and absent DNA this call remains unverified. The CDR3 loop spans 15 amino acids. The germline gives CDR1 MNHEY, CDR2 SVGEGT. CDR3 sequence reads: CASSYEGLAVNEQFF.

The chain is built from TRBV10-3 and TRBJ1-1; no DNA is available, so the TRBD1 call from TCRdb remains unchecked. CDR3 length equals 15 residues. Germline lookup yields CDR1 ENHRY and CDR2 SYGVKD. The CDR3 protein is CAISPTGRLNTEAFF.

Here the CDR3 reads CASSQPWTFEQFF. The chain uses TRBV11-2 and TRBJ2-1. The length of the CDR3 is 13 residues. CDR1 is SGHAT and CDR2 is FQNNGV in the germline V gene. Drawing the rest from reference TRBV11-2 and TRBJ2-1, the complete variable domain is EAGVAQSPRYKIIEKRQSVAFWCNPISGHATLYWYQQILGQGPKLLIQFQNNGVVDDSQLPKDRFSAERLKGVDSTLKIQPAKLEDSAVYLCASSQPWTFEQFFGPGTRLTVL.

The CDR3 here is CAISDGLDGNEQFF. The genes are TRBV10-3 and TRBJ2-1; there is no DNA to check the TCRdb D call of TRBD2. CDR3 length: 14 amino acids. CDR1 is ENHRY and CDR2 is SYGVKD in the germline V gene.

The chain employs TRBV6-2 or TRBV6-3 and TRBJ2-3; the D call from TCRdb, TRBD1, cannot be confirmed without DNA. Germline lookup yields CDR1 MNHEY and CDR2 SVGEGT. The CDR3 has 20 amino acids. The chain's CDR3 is CASSPQPGQVTVPLQGTQYF.

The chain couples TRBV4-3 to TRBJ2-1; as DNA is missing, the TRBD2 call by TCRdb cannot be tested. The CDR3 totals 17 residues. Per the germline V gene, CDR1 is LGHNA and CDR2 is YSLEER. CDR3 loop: CASSQGTSRGAYNEQFF.

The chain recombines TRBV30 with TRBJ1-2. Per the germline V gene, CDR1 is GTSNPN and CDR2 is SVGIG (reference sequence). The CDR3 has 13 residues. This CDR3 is CARMETQGGGYTF. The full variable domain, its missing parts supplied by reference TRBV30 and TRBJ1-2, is SQTIHQWPATLVQPVGSPLSLECTVEGTSNPNLYWYRQAAGRGLQLLFYSVGIGQISSEVPQNLSASRPQDRQFILSSKKLLLSDSGFYLCARMETQGGGYTFGSGTRLTVV.

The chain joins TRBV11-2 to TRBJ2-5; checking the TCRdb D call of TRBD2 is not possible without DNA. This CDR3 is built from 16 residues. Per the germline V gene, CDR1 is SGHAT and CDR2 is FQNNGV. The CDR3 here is CASRREAGYFQETQYF.